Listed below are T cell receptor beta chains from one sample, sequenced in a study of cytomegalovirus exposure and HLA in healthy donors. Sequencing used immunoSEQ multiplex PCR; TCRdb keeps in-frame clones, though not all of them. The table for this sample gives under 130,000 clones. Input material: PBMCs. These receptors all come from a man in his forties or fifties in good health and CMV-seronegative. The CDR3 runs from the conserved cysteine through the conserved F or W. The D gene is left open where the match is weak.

CDR3 protein: CASRVILYGYTF
CDR3 DNA: TGTGCCAGCAGGGTTATACTCTATGGCTACACCTTC
D gene: NA
CDR3 length: 12
J gene: TRBJ1-2
V gene: TRBV2

CDR3 protein: CASSPGHLSYNEQFF
CDR3 DNA: TGCGCCAGCAGCCCAGGACACCTCTCCTACAATGAGCAGTTCTTC
D gene: NA
CDR3 length: 15
J gene: TRBJ2-1
V gene: TRBV5-1

CDR3 protein: CATSRRQGGGLDYGYTF
CDR3 DNA: TGTGCCACCAGCAGGCGACAGGGAGGTGGGTTGGACTATGGCTACACCTTC
D gene: TRBD1
CDR3 length: 17
J gene: TRBJ1-2
V gene: TRBV15

CDR3 protein: CASAASGRVAEQFF
CDR3 DNA: TGTGCCAGCGCGGCTAGCGGGAGAGTCGCTGAGCAGTTCTTC
D gene: TRBD2
CDR3 length: 14
J gene: TRBJ2-1
V gene: TRBV28

CDR3 protein: CASSLGTGGEQYF
CDR3 DNA: TGCGCCAGCAGCCTCGGGACAGGGGGCGAGCAGTACTTC
D gene: TRBD1
CDR3 length: 13
J gene: TRBJ2-7
V gene: TRBV4-1

CDR3 protein: CASSQVLGYEQYF
CDR3 DNA: TGTGCCAGCAGCCAGGTACTAGGCTACGAGCAGTACTTC
D gene: NA
CDR3 length: 13
J gene: TRBJ2-7
V gene: TRBV14

CDR3 protein: CASSLSTGTEYNEQFF
CDR3 DNA: TGTGCCAGCAGCTTATCAACCGGGACAGAATACAATGAGCAGTTCTTC
D gene: TRBD1
CDR3 length: 16
J gene: TRBJ2-1
V gene: TRBV7-9

CDR3 protein: CASTTGRGDTQYF
CDR3 DNA: TGTGCCAGCACCACGGGGAGGGGAGATACGCAGTATTTT
D gene: TRBD2
CDR3 length: 13
J gene: TRBJ2-3
V gene: TRBV7-2

CDR3 protein: CAIGRLRGSDSPLHF
CDR3 DNA: TGTGCCATAGGTCGTTTACGGGGGTCCGATTCACCCCTCCACTTT
D gene: NA
CDR3 length: 15
J gene: TRBJ1-6
V gene: TRBV30

CDR3 protein: CASSELDTYYEQYF
CDR3 DNA: TGTGCCAGCAGTGAATTGGACACCTACTACGAGCAGTACTTC
D gene: NA
CDR3 length: 14
J gene: TRBJ2-7
V gene: TRBV25-1

CDR3 protein: CASSRSSGRVLYNEQFF
CDR3 DNA: TGTGCCAGCAGTCGATCTAGCGGACGTGTCCTCTACAATGAGCAGTTCTTC
D gene: TRBD2
CDR3 length: 17
J gene: TRBJ2-1
V gene: TRBV2

CDR3 protein: CASSLENLRTQYF
CDR3 DNA: TGTGCCAGCAGCTTAGAGAATTTGAGAACCCAGTACTTC
D gene: NA
CDR3 length: 13
J gene: TRBJ2-5
V gene: TRBV7-9

CDR3 protein: CASTTDRDTEAFF
CDR3 DNA: TGTGCCAGTACCACGGACAGAGACACTGAAGCTTTCTTT
D gene: NA
CDR3 length: 13
J gene: TRBJ1-1
V gene: TRBV19

CDR3 protein: CASSFGSTDTQYF
CDR3 DNA: TGTGCCAGCTCTTTCGGGAGCACCGATACGCAGTATTTT
D gene: NA
CDR3 length: 13
J gene: TRBJ2-3
V gene: TRBV18

CDR3 protein: CASSPTGLVNEQYF
CDR3 DNA: TGTGCCAGCAGCCCCACGGGACTAGTAAACGAGCAGTACTTC
D gene: TRBD2
CDR3 length: 14
J gene: TRBJ2-7
V gene: TRBV5-4

CDR3 protein: CASSPGGNYGYTF
CDR3 DNA: TGTGCCAGCAGTCCCGGGGGAAACTATGGCTACACCTTC
D gene: NA
CDR3 length: 13
J gene: TRBJ1-2
V gene: TRBV28

CDR3 protein: CASSWTGSNGYTF
CDR3 DNA: TGTGCCAGCAGCTGGACAGGGTCAAATGGCTACACCTTC
D gene: TRBD1
CDR3 length: 13
J gene: TRBJ1-2
V gene: TRBV5-4

CDR3 protein: CASKGSGQGWTNEKLFF
CDR3 DNA: TGCGCCAGCAAGGGAAGCGGACAGGGTTGGACTAATGAAAAACTGTTTTTT
D gene: TRBD1
CDR3 length: 17
J gene: TRBJ1-4
V gene: TRBV5-1

CDR3 protein: CATDAGGDTQYF
CDR3 DNA: TGTGCCACCGATGCTGGGGGGGATACGCAGTATTTT
D gene: NA
CDR3 length: 12
J gene: TRBJ2-3
V gene: TRBV2

CDR3 protein: CASMGPNFYGYTF
CDR3 DNA: TGTGCCAGTATGGGCCCAAATTTTTATGGCTACACCTTC
D gene: NA
CDR3 length: 13
J gene: TRBJ1-2
V gene: TRBV19

CDR3 protein: CASSLSSSQETQYF
CDR3 DNA: TGTGCCAGCAGCTTAAGCTCTAGCCAAGAGACCCAGTACTTC
D gene: NA
CDR3 length: 14
J gene: TRBJ2-5
V gene: TRBV7-6

CDR3 protein: CASSKLSGVGSYEQYF
CDR3 DNA: TGTGCCAGCAGTAAATTAAGCGGGGTAGGGTCCTACGAGCAGTACTTC
D gene: TRBD2
CDR3 length: 16
J gene: TRBJ2-7
V gene: TRBV25-1

CDR3 protein: CAWTPLAGGYNEQFF
CDR3 DNA: TGTGCCTGGACCCCACTAGCGGGAGGGTACAATGAGCAGTTCTTC
D gene: TRBD2
CDR3 length: 15
J gene: TRBJ2-1
V gene: TRBV30

CDR3 protein: CASSGGSQGQETQYF
CDR3 DNA: TGCGCCAGCAGCGGGGGGTCGCAGGGCCAAGAGACCCAGTACTTC
D gene: NA
CDR3 length: 15
J gene: TRBJ2-5
V gene: TRBV5-1

CDR3 protein: CASKASGDYEQYF
CDR3 DNA: TGTGCCAGCAAGGCTAGCGGGGACTACGAGCAGTACTTC
D gene: TRBD2
CDR3 length: 13
J gene: TRBJ2-7
V gene: TRBV6-5